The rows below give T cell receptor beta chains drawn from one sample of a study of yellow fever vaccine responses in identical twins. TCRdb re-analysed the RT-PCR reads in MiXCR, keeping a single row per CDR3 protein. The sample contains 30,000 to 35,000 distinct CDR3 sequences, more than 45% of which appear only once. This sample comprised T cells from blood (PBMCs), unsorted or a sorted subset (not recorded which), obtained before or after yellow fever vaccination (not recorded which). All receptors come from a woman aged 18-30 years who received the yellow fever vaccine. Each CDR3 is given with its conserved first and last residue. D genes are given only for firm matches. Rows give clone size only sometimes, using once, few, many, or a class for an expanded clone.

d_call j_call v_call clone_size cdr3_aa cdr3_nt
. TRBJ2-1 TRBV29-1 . CSLTESSYNEQFF TGCAGCTTAACAGAGAGCTCCTACAATGAGCAGTTCTTC
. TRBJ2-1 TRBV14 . CASSQWGSSSYNEQFF TGTGCCAGCAGCCAATGGGGGTCTAGCTCCTACAATGAGCAGTTCTTC
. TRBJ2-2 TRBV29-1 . CSGGGRDTGELFF TGCAGCGGGGGGGGGCGCGACACCGGGGAGCTGTTTTTT
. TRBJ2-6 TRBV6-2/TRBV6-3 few CASSYSPRGEGSGSGANVLTF TGTGCCAGCAGTTACTCGCCCCGGGGAGAGGGCAGCGGCTCTGGGGCCAACGTCCTGACTTTC
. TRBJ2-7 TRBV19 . CASSIGGRFYEQYF TGTGCCAGTAGTATAGGGGGGAGATTCTACGAGCAGTACTTC
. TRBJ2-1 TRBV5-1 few CASSLGFF TGCGCCAGCAGCTTAGGGTTCTTC
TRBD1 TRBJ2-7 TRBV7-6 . CASSLETGGSYEQYF TGTGCCAGCAGCCTTGAGACAGGGGGCTCCTACGAGCAGTACTTC
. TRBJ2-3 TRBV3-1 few CASSQVWVVKEDGTDTQYF TGTGCCAGCAGCCAAGTTTGGGTCGTCAAGGAGGATGGGACAGATACGCAGTATTTT
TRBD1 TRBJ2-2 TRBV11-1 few CASSLGGTGATGELFF TGTGCCAGCAGCTTAGGAGGGACAGGGGCCACCGGGGAGCTGTTTTTT
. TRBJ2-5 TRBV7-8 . CASSLEAWETQYF TGTGCCAGCAGCTTAGAAGCTTGGGAGACCCAGTACTTC
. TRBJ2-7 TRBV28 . CASSLSDYEQYF TGTGCCAGCAGTCTTTCGGACTACGAGCAGTACTTC
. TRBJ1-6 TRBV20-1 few CSARDLNSPLHF TGCAGTGCTAGAGATCTTAATTCACCCCTCCACTTT
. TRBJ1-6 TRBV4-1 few CASSLLPRGSYNSPLHF TGCGCCAGCAGCCTCTTGCCCCGGGGCTCCTATAATTCACCCCTCCACTTT
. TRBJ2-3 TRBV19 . CASSSGIPDTQYF TGTGCCAGTTCATCGGGAATACCAGATACGCAGTATTTT
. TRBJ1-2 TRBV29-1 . CSVAGGGYTF TGCAGCGTTGCTGGGGGCGGCTACACCTTC
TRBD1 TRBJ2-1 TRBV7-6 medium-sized CASSLYGGTGLHDEQFF TGTGCCAGCAGCCTTTACGGGGGGACAGGGCTACATGATGAGCAGTTCTTC
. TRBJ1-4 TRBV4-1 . CASSQDAGANEKLFF TGCGCCAGCAGCCAAGATGCAGGGGCTAATGAAAAACTGTTTTTT
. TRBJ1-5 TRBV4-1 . CASSQGHLSNQPQHF TGCGCCAGCAGCCAAGGGCATTTAAGCAATCAGCCCCAGCATTTT
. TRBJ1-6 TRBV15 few CATAEGDHSPLHF TGTGCCACCGCAGAGGGAGATCATTCACCCCTCCACTTT
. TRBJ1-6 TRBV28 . CASTKSSYNSPLHF TGTGCCAGCACTAAGAGCTCCTATAATTCACCCCTCCACTTT
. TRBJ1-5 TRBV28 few CASTLVAGPQHF TGTGCCAGCACCCTCGTGGCGGGGCCCCAGCATTTT
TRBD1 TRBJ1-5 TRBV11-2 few CASSPRTGNNQPQHF TGTGCCAGCAGCCCACGGACAGGGAACAATCAGCCCCAGCATTTT
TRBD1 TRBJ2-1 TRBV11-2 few CASSTGTAYNEQFF TGTGCCAGCAGCACCGGGACAGCCTACAATGAGCAGTTCTTC
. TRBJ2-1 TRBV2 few CASCPVRLGNEQFF TGTGCCAGCTGCCCCGTGCGGTTAGGGAATGAGCAGTTCTTC
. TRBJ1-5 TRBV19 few CASKKAPNNQPQHF TGTGCCAGTAAGAAAGCACCGAACAATCAGCCCCAGCATTTT
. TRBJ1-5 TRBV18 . CASSPLDSRTQPQHF TGTGCCAGCTCACCACTTGACAGTCGGACTCAGCCCCAGCATTTT
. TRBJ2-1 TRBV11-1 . CASSLARGQRSRNEQFF TGTGCCAGCAGCTTAGCGAGGGGACAACGGAGCCGAAATGAGCAGTTCTTC
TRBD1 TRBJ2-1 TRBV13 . CASSSQGWNEQFF TGTGCCAGCAGCTCACAGGGGTGGAATGAGCAGTTCTTC
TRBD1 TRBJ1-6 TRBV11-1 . CASSLGQGVSPLHF TGTGCCAGCAGCTTAGGACAGGGGGTTTCACCCCTCCACTTT
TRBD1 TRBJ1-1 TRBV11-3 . CASSFLWTGNTEAFF TGTGCCAGCAGCTTTCTCTGGACAGGGAACACTGAAGCTTTCTTT
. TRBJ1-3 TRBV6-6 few CASSPPLVDSGNTIYF TGTGCCAGCAGTCCCCCCCTAGTGGACTCTGGAAACACCATATATTTT
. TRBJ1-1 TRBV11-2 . CASSPRQGSTEAFF TGTGCCAGCAGTCCCCGGCAGGGTTCCACTGAAGCTTTCTTT
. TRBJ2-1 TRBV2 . CASTNPPLRNEQFF TGTGCCAGCACTAACCCCCCTCTGAGGAATGAGCAGTTCTTC
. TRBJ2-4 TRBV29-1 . CSVEEGGPAKNIQYF TGCAGCGTTGAAGAGGGCGGACCAGCCAAAAACATTCAGTACTTC
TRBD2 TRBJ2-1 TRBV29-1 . CSVDRGGAVYNEQFF TGCAGCGTTGATCGCGGGGGGGCCGTATACAATGAGCAGTTCTTC
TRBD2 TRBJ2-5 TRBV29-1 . CSVEEPLLAELQETQYF TGCAGCGTTGAAGAACCCTTACTAGCGGAACTCCAAGAGACCCAGTACTTC
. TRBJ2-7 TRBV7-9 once CASKNSFETYEQYF TGTGCCAGCAAGAATTCATTTGAGACCTACGAGCAGTACTTC
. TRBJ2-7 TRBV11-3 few CASSLVIPGRGAIYEQYF TGTGCCAGCAGCTTAGTAATCCCCGGGCGAGGGGCGATCTACGAGCAGTACTTC
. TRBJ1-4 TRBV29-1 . CSVAKGKANEKLFF TGCAGCGTTGCAAAGGGGAAGGCCAATGAAAAACTGTTTTTT
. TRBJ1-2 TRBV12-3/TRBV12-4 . CASSFGDYGYTF TGTGCCAGCAGTTTTGGGGATTACGGCTACACCTTC
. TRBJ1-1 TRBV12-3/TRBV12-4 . CASSLLGDTEAFF TGTGCCAGCAGTTTATTGGGGGACACTGAAGCTTTCTTT
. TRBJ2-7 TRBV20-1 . CSAIPSGVSYEQYF TGCAGTGCTATACCCAGTGGAGTCTCCTACGAGCAGTACTTC
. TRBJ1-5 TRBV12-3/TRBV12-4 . CASSPYNNQPQHF TGTGCCAGCAGTCCATATAACAATCAGCCCCAGCATTTT
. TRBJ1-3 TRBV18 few CASSPLNQPGNTIYF TGTGCCAGCTCACCACTGAACCAGCCTGGAAACACCATATATTTT
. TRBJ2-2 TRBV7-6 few CASSRLGSPNTGELFF TGTGCCAGCAGTCGCCTCGGTTCACCCAACACCGGGGAGCTGTTTTTT
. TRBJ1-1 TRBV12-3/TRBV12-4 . CASSLSLTSTEAFF TGTGCCAGCAGTTTGAGTTTGACGAGCACTGAAGCTTTCTTT
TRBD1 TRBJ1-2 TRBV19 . CASSPKQGENYGYTF TGTGCCAGTAGTCCTAAACAGGGGGAGAACTATGGCTACACCTTC
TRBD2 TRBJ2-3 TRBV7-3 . CASSKTSGHRTDTQYF TGTGCCAGCAGCAAGACTAGCGGGCACCGCACAGATACGCAGTATTTT
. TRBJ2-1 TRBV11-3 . CASTLVNEQFF TGTGCCAGCACCTTAGTGAATGAGCAGTTCTTC
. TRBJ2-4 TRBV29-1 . CSVAQPRNIQYF TGCAGCGTTGCCCAGCCCAGGAACATTCAGTACTTC
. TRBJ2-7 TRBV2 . CASSESTPNTYEQYF TGTGCCAGCAGTGAGTCAACTCCTAACACCTACGAGCAGTACTTC
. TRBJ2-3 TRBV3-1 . CASSQGWSTDTQYF TGTGCCAGCAGCCAAGGGTGGAGCACAGATACGCAGTATTTT
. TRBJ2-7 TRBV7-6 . CATKRSSYEQYF TGTGCCACCAAGCGGAGCTCCTACGAGCAGTACTTC
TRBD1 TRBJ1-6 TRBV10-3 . CAISPTSGQAGSPLHF TGTGCCATCAGTCCGACCTCCGGACAGGCTGGTTCACCCCTCCACTTT
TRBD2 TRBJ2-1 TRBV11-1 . CASSFYTGLAGGNEQFF TGTGCCAGCAGCTTTTATACCGGACTAGCGGGGGGAAATGAGCAGTTCTTC
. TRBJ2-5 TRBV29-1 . CSVSYTRKYQETQYF TGCAGCGTATCGTACACCAGAAAGTACCAAGAGACCCAGTACTTC
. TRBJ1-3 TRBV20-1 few CSAETAARNTIYF TGCAGTGCCGAGACGGCAGCGCGAAACACCATATATTTT
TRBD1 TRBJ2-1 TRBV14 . CASSLSETGDNEQFF TGTGCCAGCAGCCTAAGCGAAACAGGGGACAATGAGCAGTTCTTC
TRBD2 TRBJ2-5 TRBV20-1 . CSAGSTSGQETQYF TGCAGTGCTGGGTCCACTAGCGGCCAAGAGACCCAGTACTTC
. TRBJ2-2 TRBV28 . CASRRGGPHTGELFF TGTGCCAGCAGACGTGGAGGGCCTCACACCGGGGAGCTGTTTTTT